This TCR beta chain was captured by sequencing in a study of cytomegalovirus exposure and HLA in healthy donors. Trimming cost V 2 bases and J 3 bases, with 13 bases left between them. The CDR3 consists of 15 residues. The germline V gene has CDR1 MDHEN and CDR2 SYDVKM. All donors participated as healthy donors of bone marrow. In the PCR, 60 Vbeta and 13 Jbeta primers were used. Produced via immunoSEQ multiplex PCR; TCRdb's table is partial and in-frame only. The sample records 150,000 to 200,000 clones, more than 60% being singletons. The specimen was PBMCs. This TCR derives from a woman aged 50 to 65 in good health and CMV-seropositive. The chain links TRBV28 to TRBJ1-2, with a weak D call TRBD1 (5 bases). The CDR3 DNA reads as TGTGCCAGCAGTTTAGGGGCAGGGTCCCACTATGGCTACACCTTC. Amino acids: CASSLGAGSHYGYTF.